This record looks at one T cell receptor beta chain sequence and its context. These data are taken from a study of cytomegalovirus exposure and HLA in healthy donors. The PCR used 60 Vbeta and 13 Jbeta primers. Produced via immunoSEQ multiplex PCR; TCRdb's table is partial and in-frame only. The sample contains about 120,000 clones, roughly four fifths of which appear only once. The CDR3 is 14 amino acids. V lost 1 base and J lost 12; bases outside the gene matches: 9. Germline values: CDR1 SEHNR, CDR2 FQNEAQ (reference sequence). Sequencing was done on a sample of PBMCs. The receptor's source is a male donor in good health and CMV-seronegative. The rearrangement uses TRBV7-9 and TRBJ2-1, with 7 nucleotides matching TRBD1. The CDR3 DNA follows: TGTGCCAGCAGCTTAGATCTGGACAGGCGAGGGCAGTTCTTC. Its translation is CASSLDLDRRGQFF.